This TCR beta chain appears in the sequencing data of a study of CD8+ T cells in alopecia areata. Study details: The share of scalp area affected provided the severity score for treated patients.

Treatment noted: oral pan-JAK inhibitor, 5-10 mg twice daily. Note on this clone: Its target is not known. Other DNA variants within this sample encode the same CDR3.

Following RNA extraction, reverse transcription yielded cDNA that acted as the sequencing template. Measured with immunoSEQ multiplex PCR; TCRdb has only the in-frame clones, and not every one. Of about 190,000 clones in the sample, 55% to 70% are singletons; the top ten hold approximately 0.7%. Broader study findings: Higher clonality and more expanded CD8+ clones appeared in lesional than normal scalp.

The CDR3 length is 11 residues. V shed 1 base and J shed 5 bases, with 5 bases lying between them. Germline CDR1 reads GTSNPN; CDR2 reads SVGIG (reference sequence). The chain links TRBV30 to TRBJ1-1; D is uncertain. The sequencing used CD4+ T cells sorted from blood, collected at week 4, from a patient treated with tofacitinib. This TCR was sampled from a human donor with alopecia areata. The CDR3 protein is CAWSGSTEAFF. The CDR3 DNA is TGTGCCTGGAGTGGGTCTACTGAAGCTTTCTTT.